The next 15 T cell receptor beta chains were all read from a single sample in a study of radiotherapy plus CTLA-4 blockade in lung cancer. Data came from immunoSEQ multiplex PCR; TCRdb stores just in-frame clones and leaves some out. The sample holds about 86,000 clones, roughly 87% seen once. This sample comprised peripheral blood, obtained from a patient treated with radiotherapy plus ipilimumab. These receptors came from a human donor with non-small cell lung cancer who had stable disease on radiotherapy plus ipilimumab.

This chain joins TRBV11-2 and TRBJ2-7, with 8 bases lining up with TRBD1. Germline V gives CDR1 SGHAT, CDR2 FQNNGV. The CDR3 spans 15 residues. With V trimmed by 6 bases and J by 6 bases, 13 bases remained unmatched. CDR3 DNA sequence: TGTGCCAGCAGTCCTACAGGGACAGGCTCCGGCGAGCAGTACTTC. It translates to CASSPTGTGSGEQYF.

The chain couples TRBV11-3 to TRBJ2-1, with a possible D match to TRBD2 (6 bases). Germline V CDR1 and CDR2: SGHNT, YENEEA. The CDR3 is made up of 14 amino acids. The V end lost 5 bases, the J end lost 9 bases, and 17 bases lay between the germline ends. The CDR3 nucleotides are TGTGCCAGCAGCGCCGGGACTCTCAAAGGTGAGCAGTTCTTC. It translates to CASSAGTLKGEQFF. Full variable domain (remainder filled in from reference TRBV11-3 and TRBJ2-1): EAGVVQSPRYKIIEKKQPVAFWCNPISGHNTLYWYLQNLGQGPELLIRYENEEAVDDSQLPKDRFSAERLKGVDSTLKIQPAELGDSAVYLCASSAGTLKGEQFFGPGTRLTVL.

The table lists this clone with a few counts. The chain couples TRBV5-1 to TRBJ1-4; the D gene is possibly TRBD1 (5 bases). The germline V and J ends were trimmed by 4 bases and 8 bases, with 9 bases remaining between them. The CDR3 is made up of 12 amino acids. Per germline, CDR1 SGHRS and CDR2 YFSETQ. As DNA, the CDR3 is TGCGCCAGCAGCGGCGGACAAGAAAAACTGTTTTTT. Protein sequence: CASSGGQEKLFF. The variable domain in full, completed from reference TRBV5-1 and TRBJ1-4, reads KAGVTQTPRYLIKTRGQQVTLSCSPISGHRSVSWYQQTPGQGLQFLFEYFSETQRNKGNFPGRFSGRQFSNSRSEMNVSTLELGDSALYLCASSGGQEKLFFGSGTQLSVL.

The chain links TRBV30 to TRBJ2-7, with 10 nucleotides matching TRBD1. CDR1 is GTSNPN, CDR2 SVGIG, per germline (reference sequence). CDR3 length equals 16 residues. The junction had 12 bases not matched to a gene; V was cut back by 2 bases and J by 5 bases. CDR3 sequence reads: CAWSRSRQGASDEQYF. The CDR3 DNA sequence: TGTGCCTGGAGTCGGTCCCGACAGGGGGCTAGTGACGAGCAGTACTTC. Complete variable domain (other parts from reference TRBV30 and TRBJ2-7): SQTIHQWPATLVQPVGSPLSLECTVEGTSNPNLYWYRQAAGRGLQLLFYSVGIGQISSEVPQNLSASRPQDRQFILSSKKLLLSDSGFYLCAWSRSRQGASDEQYFGPGTRLTVT.

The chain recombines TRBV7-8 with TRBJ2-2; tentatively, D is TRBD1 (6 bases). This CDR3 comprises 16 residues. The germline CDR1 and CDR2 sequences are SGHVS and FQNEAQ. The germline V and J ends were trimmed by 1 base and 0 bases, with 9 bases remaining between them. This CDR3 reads CASSLVRGPNTGELFF. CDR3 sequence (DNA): TGTGCCAGCAGCTTAGTCAGGGGACCGAACACCGGGGAGCTGTTTTTT.

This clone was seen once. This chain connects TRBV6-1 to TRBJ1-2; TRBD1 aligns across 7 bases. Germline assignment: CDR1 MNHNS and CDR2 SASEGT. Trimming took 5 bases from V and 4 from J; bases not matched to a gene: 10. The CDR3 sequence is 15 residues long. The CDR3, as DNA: TGTGCCAGCAGTAGTCTCGGACAGGCCCTCTATGGCTACACCTTC. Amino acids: CASSSLGQALYGYTF.

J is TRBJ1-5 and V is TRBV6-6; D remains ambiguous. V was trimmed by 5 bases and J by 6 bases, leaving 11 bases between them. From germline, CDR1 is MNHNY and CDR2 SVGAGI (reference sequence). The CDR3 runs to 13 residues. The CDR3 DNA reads TGTGCCAGCAGTGCCGCTTGGGGTCAGCCCCAGCATTTT. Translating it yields CASSAAWGQPQHF.

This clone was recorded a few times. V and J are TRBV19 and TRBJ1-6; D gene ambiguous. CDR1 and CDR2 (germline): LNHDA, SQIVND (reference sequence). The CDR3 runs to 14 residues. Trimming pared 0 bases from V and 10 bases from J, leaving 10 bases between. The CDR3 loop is CASSIEGGISPLHF. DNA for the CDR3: TGTGCCAGTAGTATAGAGGGAGGAATCTCACCCCTCCACTTT.

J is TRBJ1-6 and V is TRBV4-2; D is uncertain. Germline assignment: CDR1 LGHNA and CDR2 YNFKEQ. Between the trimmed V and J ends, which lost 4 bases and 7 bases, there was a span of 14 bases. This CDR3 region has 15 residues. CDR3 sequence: CASSREQTPNSPLHF. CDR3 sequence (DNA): TGTGCCAGCAGCCGAGAACAAACGCCGAATTCACCCCTCCACTTT.

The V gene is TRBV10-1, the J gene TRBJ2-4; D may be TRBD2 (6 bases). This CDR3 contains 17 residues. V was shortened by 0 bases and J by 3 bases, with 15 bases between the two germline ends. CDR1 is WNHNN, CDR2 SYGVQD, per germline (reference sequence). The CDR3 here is CASSESRSRGNKNIQYF. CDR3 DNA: TGCGCCAGCAGTGAGTCGCGATCCCGGGGGAACAAAAACATTCAGTACTTC.

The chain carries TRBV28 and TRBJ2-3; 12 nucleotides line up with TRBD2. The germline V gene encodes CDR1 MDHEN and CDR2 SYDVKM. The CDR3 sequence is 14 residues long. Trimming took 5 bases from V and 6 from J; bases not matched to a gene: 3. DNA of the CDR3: TGTGCCAGCAGTCTAGCGGGAGGGCCCGATACGCAGTATTTT. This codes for CASSLAGGPDTQYF. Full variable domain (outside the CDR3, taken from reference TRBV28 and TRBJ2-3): DVKVTQSSRYLVKRTGEKVFLECVQDMDHENMFWYRQDPGLGLRLIYFSYDVKMKEKGDIPEGYSVSREKKERFSLILESASTNQTSMYLCASSLAGGPDTQYFGPGTRLTVL.

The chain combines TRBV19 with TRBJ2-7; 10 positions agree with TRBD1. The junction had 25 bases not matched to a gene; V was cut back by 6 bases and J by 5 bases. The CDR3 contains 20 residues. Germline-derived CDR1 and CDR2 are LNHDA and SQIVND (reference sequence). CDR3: CASSSWTGGVSGVSLDEQYF. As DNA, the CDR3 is TGTGCCAGTAGCTCCTGGACAGGGGGTGTATCGGGGGTATCTCTCGACGAGCAGTACTTC. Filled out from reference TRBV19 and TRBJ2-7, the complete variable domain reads DGGITQSPKYLFRKEGQNVTLSCEQNLNHDAMYWYRQDPGQGLRLIYYSQIVNDFQKGDIAEGYSVSREKKESFPLTVTSAQKNPTAFYLCASSSWTGGVSGVSLDEQYFGPGTRLTVT.

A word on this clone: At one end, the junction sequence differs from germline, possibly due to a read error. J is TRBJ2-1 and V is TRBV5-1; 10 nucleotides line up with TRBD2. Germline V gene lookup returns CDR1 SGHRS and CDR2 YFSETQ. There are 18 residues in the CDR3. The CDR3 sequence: CASCLGTLAGGSYNEQFF. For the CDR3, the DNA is TGCGCCAGCTGCTTGGGGACTTTAGCGGGGGGCTCCTACAATGAGCAGTTCTTC.

The CDR3 reads CASSRRQGASEAFF. The CDR3 nucleotides read TGTGCCAGCAGCCGAAGACAGGGGGCGTCGGAAGCTTTCTTT. V is TRBV4-2 and J is TRBJ1-1; 10 nucleotides agree with TRBD1. In germline, CDR1 is LGHNA, CDR2 YNFKEQ. The CDR3 has 14 amino acids. J was trimmed by 8 bases and V by 4 bases; bases with no gene match: 7.

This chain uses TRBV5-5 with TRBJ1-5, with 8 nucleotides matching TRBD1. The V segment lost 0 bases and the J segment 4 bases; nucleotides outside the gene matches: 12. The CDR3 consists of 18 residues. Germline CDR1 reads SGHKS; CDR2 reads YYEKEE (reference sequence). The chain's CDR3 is CASSLVGGQATRNQPQHF. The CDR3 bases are TGTGCCAGCAGCTTGGTGGGGGGACAGGCGACCAGGAATCAGCCCCAGCATTTT.